The entry below gives a single T cell receptor beta chain sequence along with its context. Its specificity is not known. A much larger clone differs from this one at a single base, so this may be a read error. These data are taken from a study of CD8 T cells in ankylosing spondylitis. Study-wide findings and caveats: Prior work had noted some motif variants in reactive arthritis blood and synovial fluid.

CDR1 and CDR2 (germline): DFQATT, SNEGSKA (reference sequence). The CDR3 is 13 residues long. Using quantitative 5'-RACE with molecular barcodes, the authors made TCR beta libraries. TCRdb used MiXCR to reprocess the 5' RACE reads, holding one entry per CDR3 protein. The sample includes approximately 100,000 distinct CDR3 sequences, about 8.3% of them seen just once. This clonotype was obtained from a male donor with ankylosing spondylitis or in good health (not recorded which). This sequence joins TRBV20-1 and TRBJ1-2, with D unclear. The sequencing sample was made of blood, either unsorted or a sorted T cell fraction (not recorded which). The CDR3: CSAWEGLNYGFTF. For the CDR3, the DNA is TGCAGTGCATGGGAGGGCCTTAACTATGGCTTCACCTTC.